This TCR beta chain was found in a study of shared clonotypes between healthy human individuals. Looking at the study overall: Every donor yielded three CD4 naive, three CD4 memory, two CD8 naive and one CD8 memory plate. Findings and limits, study-wide: It was only blood that was sampled, and tissue repertoires likely differ. Sequencing of the sorted subsets was shown by rarefaction to be incomplete despite large depth.

Sequencing was performed with immunoSEQ multiplex PCR; in TCRdb, only in-frame clones are kept and a portion is missing. Counted here are roughly 1,500,000 clones, 95% to 99% occurring once; the ten biggest clones make up about 0.42%. Points on this clone: Its antigen is still unknown.

Investigators divided CD4+ cells into CD45RA+ naive and CD45RA-negative memory subsets. Germline values: CDR1 SGHDT, CDR2 YYEEEE. This CDR3 region has 14 residues. The germline V and J ends were trimmed by 3 bases and 4 bases, with 11 bases remaining between them. Sequencing used naive CD4+ T cells sorted from blood. Subset meaning: CD45RA+ positively selected. The sequence was obtained from a man aged 30 to 39 in good health. The V call is TRBV5-6, the J call TRBJ2-1; D ambiguous. In nucleotides, the CDR3 is TGTGCCAGCAGCTCGATCGACCGATACAATGAGCAGTTCTTC. Translated: CASSSIDRYNEQFF. The variable domain in full, completed from reference TRBV5-6 and TRBJ2-1, reads DAGVTQSPTHLIKTRGQQVTLRCSPKSGHDTVSWYQQALGQGPQFIFQYYEEEERQRGNFPDRFSGHQFPNYSSELNVNALLLGDSALYLCASSSIDRYNEQFFGPGTRLTVL.